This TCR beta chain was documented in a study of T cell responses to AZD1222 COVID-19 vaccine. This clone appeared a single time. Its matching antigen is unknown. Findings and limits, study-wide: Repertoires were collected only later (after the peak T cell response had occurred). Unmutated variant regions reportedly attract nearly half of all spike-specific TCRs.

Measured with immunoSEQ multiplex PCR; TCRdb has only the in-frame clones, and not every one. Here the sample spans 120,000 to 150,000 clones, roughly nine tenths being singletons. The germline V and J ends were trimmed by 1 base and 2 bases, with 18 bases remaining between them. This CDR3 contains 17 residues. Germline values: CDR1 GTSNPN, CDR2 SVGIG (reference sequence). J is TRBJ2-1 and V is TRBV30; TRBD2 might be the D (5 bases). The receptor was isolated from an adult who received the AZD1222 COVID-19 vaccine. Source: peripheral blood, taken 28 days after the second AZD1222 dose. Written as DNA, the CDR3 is TGTGCCTGGAGTGCCCCAGAGGGCGCTAGGACCTACAATGAGCAGTTCTTC. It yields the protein CAWSAPEGARTYNEQFF.